This TCR beta chain emerged from a study of T cell responses to AZD1222 COVID-19 vaccine. Trimming left V 2 bases short and J 3 bases short, with 13 bases between. Germline CDR1 reads SGHVS; CDR2 reads FQNEAQ. The CDR3 has 15 amino acids. Produced via immunoSEQ multiplex PCR; TCRdb's table is partial and in-frame only. Here the sample spans approximately 110,000 clones, around nine tenths being singletons. This chain links TRBV7-8 with TRBJ1-1; D is ambiguous. This specimen was peripheral blood, taken on day 0 of AZD1222 vaccination. This sequence originates from an adult in good health. CDR3: CASSLLGVSDTEAFF. Written as DNA, the CDR3 is TGTGCCAGCAGCTTACTTGGGGTCTCGGACACTGAAGCTTTCTTT.